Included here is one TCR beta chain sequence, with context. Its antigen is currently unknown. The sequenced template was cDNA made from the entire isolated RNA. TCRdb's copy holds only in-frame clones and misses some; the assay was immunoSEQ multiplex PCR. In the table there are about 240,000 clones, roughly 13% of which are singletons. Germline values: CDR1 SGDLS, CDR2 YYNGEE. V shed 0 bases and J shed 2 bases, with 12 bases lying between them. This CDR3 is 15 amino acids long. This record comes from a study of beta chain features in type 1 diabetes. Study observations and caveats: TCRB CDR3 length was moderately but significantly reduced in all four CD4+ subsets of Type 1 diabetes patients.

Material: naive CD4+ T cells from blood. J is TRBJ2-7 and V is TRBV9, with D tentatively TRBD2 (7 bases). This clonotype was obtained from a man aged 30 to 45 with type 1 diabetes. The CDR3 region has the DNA TGTGCCAGCAGCGTAGCCGGCGGGGGCCCCTACGAGCAGTACTTC. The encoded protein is CASSVAGGGPYEQYF.